This T cell receptor beta chain originates from a study of CD4+ T cells in melanoma. Assay used: immunoSEQ multiplex PCR; TCRdb lists only in-frame clones, some missing. The profile shows some 7,100 clones, about 50% of them singletons. Germline V lookup: CDR1 LNHNV, CDR2 YYDKDF (reference sequence). CDR3 length: 14 amino acids. The ends were cut back, 1 base at V and 9 bases at J, with 13 bases in the middle. The clonotype comes from a human donor with melanoma. J is TRBJ2-1 and V is TRBV15; D assignment may be TRBD1 or TRBD2 (6 bases each). Sequencing was performed on cells from a culture (not recorded whether cultured in vitro). The CDR3 here is CATSRGEQGGEQFF. The DNA of the CDR3 is TGTGCCACCAGCAGAGGCGAACAGGGAGGTGAGCAGTTCTTC.